This T cell receptor beta chain appears in the sequencing data of a study of spatial heterogeneity in lung cancer. Across the whole study: Taken at a median of about 2 years after resection, follow-up PBMC samples underwent sequencing when available.

Broader study findings: Blood contained ubiquitous expanded tumor TCRs more at resection than at follow-up.

Single TCR cDNA molecules each had their own unique molecular identifier. MiXCR, run by TCRdb on the 5' RACE reads, gives a single entry per CDR3 protein. The sample includes about 70,000 distinct CDR3 sequences, roughly 8.9% seen only once; the top ten take 1.9%. Time point noted: blood at routine non-recurrence follow-up after resection. This clonotype showed up many times. The target antigen is unknown. The CDR3 length is 14 residues. The germline CDR1 and CDR2 sequences are SGHAT and FQNNGV. V dropped 6 bases and J dropped 8; count of bases not matched to a gene: 4. The sample in question was PBMCs, obtained at follow-up. The V call is TRBV11-2, the J call TRBJ2-1; the match to TRBD2 covers 13 bases. This receptor was identified in a female donor with early-stage non-small cell lung cancer. DNA of the CDR3: TGTGCCAGCAGGGGACTAGCGGGACGTCATGAGCAGTTCTTC. Translating it yields CASRGLAGRHEQFF.